A selection of T cell receptor beta chains follows, all from one sample in a study of cytomegalovirus exposure and HLA in healthy donors. Using immunoSEQ multiplex PCR, the repertoire was profiled, and TCRdb retains in-frame clones only, with some absent. The sample lists approximately 150,000 clones, roughly 79% occurring once. Sequenced: PBMCs. The receptors were sampled from a man aged 40-49 years in good health and CMV-seronegative. Each CDR3 is given with its conserved first and last residue. A D gene is named only where the DNA matches it firmly. A clone size is listed for some rows: how often the clone was seen (once, few, many), or a class if it is expanded.

V	J	size	D	CDR3	DNA
TRBV28	TRBJ2-3	.	.	CASSFVAQRFTDTQYF	TGTGCCAGCAGTTTCGTAGCCCAGCGCTTCACAGATACGCAGTATTTT
TRBV6-6	TRBJ1-4	.	.	CASSFREGEGEKLFF	TGTGCCAGCAGTTTTCGTGAGGGTGAGGGTGAAAAACTGTTTTTT
TRBV29-1	TRBJ2-3	once	TRBD1	CSGGQGGDTQYF	TGCAGCGGCGGACAGGGTGGAGATACGCAGTATTTT
TRBV5-1	TRBJ2-7	.	TRBD1	CASSLAPGQGVNFYEQYF	TGCGCCAGCAGCCTAGCCCCGGGACAGGGGGTGAATTTCTACGAGCAGTACTTC
TRBV2	TRBJ1-1	.	TRBD1	CASSKPGGGTEAFF	TGTGCCAGCAGTAAACCAGGGGGAGGCACTGAAGCTTTCTTT
TRBV28	TRBJ1-4	.	.	CASRSQTSGEKLFF	TGTGCCAGCAGATCCCAGACCTCGGGTGAAAAACTGTTTTTT
TRBV4-2	TRBJ2-1	.	TRBD2	CASSPAGGKVDEQFF	TGTGCCAGCAGCCCAGCGGGAGGGAAGGTGGATGAGCAGTTCTTC
TRBV7-8	TRBJ2-2	.	TRBD2	CASSLILAGSTGELFF	TGTGCCAGCAGCCTCATTCTAGCGGGTAGTACCGGGGAGCTGTTTTTT
TRBV5-5	TRBJ1-2	.	.	CASSLATLGGYTF	TGTGCCAGCAGCTTGGCTACTCTCGGGGGCTACACCTTC
TRBV28	TRBJ1-1	.	TRBD1	CASWPGQGGTEAFF	TGTGCCAGCTGGCCGGGGCAGGGGGGCACTGAAGCTTTCTTT
TRBV27	TRBJ1-5	.	.	CASSLGLNQPQHF	TGTGCCAGCAGTTTAGGGCTCAATCAGCCCCAGCATTTT
TRBV30	TRBJ2-4	few	TRBD1	CAWSAGGQGRNIQYF	TGTGCCTGGAGTGCCGGGGGACAGGGCAGAAACATTCAGTACTTC